The present entry profiles one T cell receptor beta chain with its context. Germline values: CDR1 WSHSY, CDR2 SAAADI. Losses at the gene ends were 7 bases for V and 1 base for J; bases not matched to a gene: 7. The CDR3 runs to 16 residues. The data were taken from a study of blood T cell repertoires in COVID-19. Study details: The origin of the acute and convalescent COVID-19 samples was the United States, Italy and Spain. PBMCs, B-cell-depleted T cells, or T cells provided the cDNA or gDNA that made up the material.

Per the original data handling: Reference gene primers were amplified, and this amplification served to estimate nucleated cell counts. Method: immunoSEQ multiplex PCR; TCRdb's copy keeps in-frame clones and lacks some. That table supplies the V and J calls and clone size; D and trimming were determined from the DNA. The profile shows about 170,000 clones, 80% to 90% of them singletons. The V and J genes are TRBV10-2 and TRBJ2-2, with 9 positions matching TRBD1. Material for sequencing was peripheral blood. The receptor was isolated from a woman aged 80 or over with acute or convalescent COVID-19. Here the CDR3 reads CASITQGARNTGELFF. The DNA of the CDR3 is TGCGCCAGCATTACACAGGGGGCGCGGAACACCGGGGAGCTGTTTTTT.